The present T cell receptor (beta chain) was sequenced within a study of T-cell reconstitution after alpha-beta-depleted transplantation in children. General study points: Reported findings indicate that, about two months after transplant, alpha-beta T cells came from several hundred expanded clones, which were derived from non-depleted graft cells.

Construction of the TCRbeta library involved unique molecular identifiers. TCRdb ran MiXCR on the PCR reads and lists one entry per CDR3 protein. Of approximately 500,000 distinct CDR3 sequences listed, about 10% are singletons. The table lists this clonotype with many counts. As yet, its antigen is unknown. Between the trimmed V and J ends, which lost 8 bases and 1 base, there was a span of 14 bases. This CDR3 contains 15 residues. Germline values: CDR1 MDHEN, CDR2 SYDVKM. The chain links TRBV28 to TRBJ2-2; D gene unclear. The sample was PBMCs, taken before TCRalphabeta/CD19-depleted stem cell transplant. The receptor was isolated from a child aged 2 to 9 with inherited bone marrow failure, due to receive a stem cell transplant. CDR3: CASYPPELNTGELFF. The CDR3 bases are TGTGCCAGCTATCCCCCGGAGCTGAACACCGGGGAGCTGTTTTTT.